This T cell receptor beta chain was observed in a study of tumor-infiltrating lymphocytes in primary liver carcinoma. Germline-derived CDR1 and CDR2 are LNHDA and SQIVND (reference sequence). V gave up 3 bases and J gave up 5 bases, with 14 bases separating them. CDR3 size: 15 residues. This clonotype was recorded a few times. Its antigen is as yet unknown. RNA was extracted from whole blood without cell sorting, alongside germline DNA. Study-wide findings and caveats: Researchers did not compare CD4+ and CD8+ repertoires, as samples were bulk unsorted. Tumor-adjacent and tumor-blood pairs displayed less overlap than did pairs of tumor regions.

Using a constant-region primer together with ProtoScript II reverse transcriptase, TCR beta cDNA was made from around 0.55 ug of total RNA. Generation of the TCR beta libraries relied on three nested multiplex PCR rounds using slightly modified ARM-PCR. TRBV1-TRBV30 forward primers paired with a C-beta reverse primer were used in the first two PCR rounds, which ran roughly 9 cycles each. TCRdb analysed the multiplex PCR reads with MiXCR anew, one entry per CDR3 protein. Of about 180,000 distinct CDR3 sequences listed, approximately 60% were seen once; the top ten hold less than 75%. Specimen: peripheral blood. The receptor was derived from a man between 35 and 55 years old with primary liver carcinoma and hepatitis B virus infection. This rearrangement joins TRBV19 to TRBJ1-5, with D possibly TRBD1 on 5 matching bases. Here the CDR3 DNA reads TGTGCCAGTAGTATCCCCGGCAGGGCGGATCAGCCCCAGCATTTT. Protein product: CASSIPGRADQPQHF.